The 5 T cell receptor beta chains below all came from one sample that was sequenced in a study of T cell responses to AZD1222 COVID-19 vaccine. The data were produced by immunoSEQ multiplex PCR, yet TCRdb's version contains in-frame clones alone and is incomplete. This table has about 120,000 clones, under 90% appearing once. This specimen was peripheral blood, taken on day 0 of AZD1222 vaccination. The receptors were sampled from an adult in good health.

The genes are TRBV28 and TRBJ2-6; the match to TRBD1 covers 7 bases. The junction had 3 bases not matched to a gene; V was cut back by 5 bases and J by 2 bases. Germline CDR1 reads MDHEN; CDR2 reads SYDVKM. The length of the CDR3 is 15 residues. In DNA, the CDR3 is TGTGCCAGCAGTCTAACAGGGGCTGGGGCCAACGTCCTGACTTTC. Residues: CASSLTGAGANVLTF.

In its sample, this clone was seen once. The chain carries TRBV29-1 and TRBJ1-2; D unresolved. The V gene lost 5 bases and the J gene lost 2 bases, with 9 bases spanning the gap. Germline loops: CDR1 SQVTM, CDR2 ANQGSEA. The CDR3 is made up of 12 amino acids. CDR3 sequence reads: CSVKRSNYGYTF. The CDR3, as DNA: TGCAGCGTTAAGCGGAGCAACTATGGCTACACCTTC.

V is TRBV4-1 and J is TRBJ2-3; 8 nucleotides match TRBD2. V lost 0 bases to trimming and J lost 1 base; unmatched junction nucleotides: 3. The germline V gene has CDR1 MGHRA and CDR2 YSYEKL. The CDR3 is 16 residues long. The DNA of the CDR3 is TGCGCCAGCAGCCAAGACCCAGCGGGGGGCACAGATACGCAGTATTTT. Protein product: CASSQDPAGGTDTQYF.

The V and J genes are TRBV27 and TRBJ2-2; D not resolved. CDR1 MNHEY and CDR2 SMNVEV come from the germline V gene (reference sequence). The ends were cut back, 8 bases at V and 4 bases at J, with 14 bases in the middle. The CDR3 consists of 14 residues. CDR3 sequence: CASAPLGGTGELFF. The DNA for the CDR3 is TGTGCCAGCGCTCCTCTCGGTGGCACCGGGGAGCTGTTTTTT.

The chain couples TRBV6-5 to TRBJ2-1; 8 nucleotides line up with TRBD1. The ends lost 4 bases at V and 10 bases at J; junction bases unmatched: 12. Looked up from germline, CDR1 is MNHEY and CDR2 is SVGAGI. This CDR3 region has 15 residues. The CDR3 DNA follows: TGTGCCAGCAGTTGGATGACAGGGGCAACCGTCGAGCAGTTCTTC. Amino acids: CASSWMTGATVEQFF.